This passage covers 10 T cell receptor beta chains from one sample sequenced in a study of blood T cell repertoires in COVID-19. Method: immunoSEQ multiplex PCR; TCRdb's copy keeps in-frame clones and lacks some. This table has some 380,000 clones, approximately 89% appearing once. The sample was PBMCs or T cells enriched from blood (not recorded which). The origin of the receptors is a man aged 25-40 years who had recovered from COVID-19.

The rearrangement links TRBV5-1 to TRBJ2-7; the match to TRBD1 covers 9 bases. Unmatched junction bases numbered 7, after V lost 2 bases and J lost 7 bases. The CDR3 covers 14 residues. The germline gives CDR1 SGHRS, CDR2 YFSETQ. CDR3 DNA sequence: TGCGCCAGCAGCTTTAGGACAGGGGATGATGAGCAGTACTTC. Translation: CASSFRTGDDEQYF.

The chain carries TRBV19 and TRBJ1-6, with TRBD1 matching 9 bases. This CDR3 has 13 residues. V dropped 9 bases and J dropped 10; count of bases not matched to a gene: 7. Germline V gene lookup returns CDR1 LNHDA and CDR2 SQIVND (reference sequence). CDR3 DNA: TGTGCCAGCCGGGACAGGGTTCTATCACCCCTCCACTTT. Translated, it gives CASRDRVLSPLHF.

The rearrangement links TRBV30 to TRBJ1-3; 7 bases line up with TRBD1. From germline, CDR1 is GTSNPN and CDR2 SVGIG (reference sequence). V trimming: 5 bases; J trimming: 7 bases; junction bases outside the gene matches: 11. The CDR3 sequence is 14 residues long. The CDR3 is CAWARGGSPNTIYF. The CDR3 DNA sequence: TGTGCCTGGGCACGAGGGGGCTCCCCCAACACCATATATTTT.

The table lists this clone with a count of one. The chain carries TRBV2 and TRBJ1-5, with TRBD1 matching over 10 bases. Germline V gene lookup returns CDR1 SNHLY and CDR2 FYNNEI. The V and J ends lost 6 bases and 1 base, in that order; junction bases with no gene match: 9. The length of the CDR3 is 17 residues. CDR3 region: CASRATPGQGSNQPQHF. CDR3 DNA: TGTGCCAGCAGGGCTACTCCGGGACAGGGGAGCAATCAGCCCCAGCATTTT.

This chain uses TRBV10-1 with TRBJ1-3, with D possibly matching TRBD1 (6 bases). This CDR3 has 14 residues. V was clipped by 6 bases and J by 3 bases, with 12 bases between them. Germline assignment: CDR1 WNHNN and CDR2 SYGVQD (reference sequence). The CDR3: CASSPGQFGNTIYF. The DNA for the CDR3 is TGCGCCAGCAGCCCCGGACAGTTTGGAAACACCATATATTTT.

V is TRBV7-9 and J is TRBJ1-1; D ambiguous. Germline V lookup: CDR1 SEHNR, CDR2 FQNEAQ (reference sequence). V was shortened by 5 bases and J by 5 bases, with 9 bases between the two germline ends. The CDR3 spans 12 residues. CDR3 bases: TGTGCCAGCAGCCCCAGCAGGACTGAAGCTTTCTTT. Protein product: CASSPSRTEAFF.

The genes are TRBV7-2 and TRBJ2-4; tentative D call: TRBD1 (6 bases). The CDR3 covers 15 residues. Germline loops: CDR1 SGHTA, CDR2 FQGNSA. Trimming took off 7 bases at V and 3 bases at J, with 16 bases between the two ends. CDR3 in amino acids: CASTLQQGHKNIQYF. CDR3 DNA: TGTGCCAGCACCCTCCAACAGGGACACAAAAACATTCAGTACTTC.

The chain combines TRBV20-1 with TRBJ2-1; a weak D match, TRBD2 (6 bases). V lost 3 bases and J lost 10, with 19 bases in between. Germline V gene data show CDR1 as DFQATT and CDR2 as SNEGSKA (reference sequence). This CDR3 has 14 amino acids. In nucleotides, the CDR3 is TGCAGTGCTAGTCGCGCGACTGTCCGGGGGGAGCAGTTCTTC. Residues: CSASRATVRGEQFF.

This chain uses TRBV3-1 (or the pseudogene TRBV3-2) with TRBJ1-6; TRBD1 matches at 7 bases. The V gene end was trimmed by 5 bases and the J gene end by 10 bases; junction bases not matched to a gene: 5. Germline V gives CDR1 LGHDT, CDR2 YNNKEL (reference sequence). The CDR3 is 13 amino acids. The CDR3 spells CASSDRAESPLHF. Written as DNA, the CDR3 is TGTGCCAGCAGCGACAGGGCCGAGTCACCCCTCCACTTT.

The rearrangement joins TRBV6-5 to TRBJ1-2, with D tentatively TRBD1 (5 bases). Trimming cost V 5 bases and J 4 bases, with 11 bases left between them. CDR1 and CDR2 (germline): MNHEY, SVGAGI. The CDR3 loop spans 13 amino acids. Here the CDR3 DNA reads TGTGCCAGCAGTCGGGACTCCACCTATGGCTACACCTTC. This gives the protein CASSRDSTYGYTF.